This TCR beta chain stems from a study of blood T cell repertoires in COVID-19. Only in-frame clones appear in the TCRdb table, and some are missing; sequencing was by immunoSEQ multiplex PCR. The data contain 200,000 or so clones, less than 90% of them singletons. Only one count was recorded for this clone. Trimming cost V 3 bases and J 10 bases, with 10 bases left between them. CDR3 length: 12 residues. This receptor was identified in a woman between 45 and 65 years old with acute or convalescent COVID-19. V and J are TRBV12-3 or TRBV12-4 and TRBJ2-1, with no clear D. Sequenced material: peripheral blood. The CDR3 sequence: CASSFEAGEQFF. The DNA of the CDR3 is TGTGCCAGCAGTTTTGAGGCCGGGGAGCAGTTCTTC.